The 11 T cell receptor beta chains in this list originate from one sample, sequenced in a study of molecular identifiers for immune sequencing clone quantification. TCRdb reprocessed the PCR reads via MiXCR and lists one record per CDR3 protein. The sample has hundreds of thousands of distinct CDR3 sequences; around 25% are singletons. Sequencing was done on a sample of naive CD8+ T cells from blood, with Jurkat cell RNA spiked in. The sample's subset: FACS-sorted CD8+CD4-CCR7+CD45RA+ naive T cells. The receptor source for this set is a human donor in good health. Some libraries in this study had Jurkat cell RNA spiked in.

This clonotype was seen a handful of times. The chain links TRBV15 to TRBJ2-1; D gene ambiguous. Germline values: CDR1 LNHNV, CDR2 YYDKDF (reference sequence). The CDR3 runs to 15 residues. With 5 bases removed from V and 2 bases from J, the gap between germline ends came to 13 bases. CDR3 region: CATSQPHPTYNEQFF. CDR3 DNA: TGTGCCACCAGCCAACCCCACCCCACCTACAATGAGCAGTTCTTC. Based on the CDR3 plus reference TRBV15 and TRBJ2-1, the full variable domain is DAMVIQNPRYQVTQFGKPVTLSCSQTLNHNVMYWYQQKSSQAPKLLFHYYDKDFNNEADTPDNFQSRRPNTSFCFLDIRSPGLGDTAMYLCATSQPHPTYNEQFFGPGTRLTVL.

CDR3 DNA sequence: TGTGCCAGCAGCGATACCGGGACTCGCCCGTTCTTC. Translated, it gives CASSDTGTRPFF. The V gene is TRBV6-1, the J gene TRBJ2-1; tentative D call: TRBD2 (6 bases). Germline-derived CDR1 and CDR2 are MNHNS and SASEGT. Deletions cut 6 bases from V and 15 bases from J, with 18 bases between. The CDR3 is 12 amino acids.

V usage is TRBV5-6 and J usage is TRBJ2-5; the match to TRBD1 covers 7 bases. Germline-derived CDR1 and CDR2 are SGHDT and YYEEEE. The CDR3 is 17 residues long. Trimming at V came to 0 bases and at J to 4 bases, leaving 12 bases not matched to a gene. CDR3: CASSLAVVTGLVETQYF. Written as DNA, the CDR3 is TGTGCCAGCAGCTTGGCGGTCGTGACAGGGTTGGTAGAGACCCAGTACTTC.

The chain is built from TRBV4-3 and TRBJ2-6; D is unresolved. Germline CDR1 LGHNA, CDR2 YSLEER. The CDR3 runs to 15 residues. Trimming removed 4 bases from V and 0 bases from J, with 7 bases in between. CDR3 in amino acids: CASSRAYSGANVLTF. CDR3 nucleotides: TGCGCCAGCAGCCGCGCCTACTCTGGGGCCAACGTCCTGACTTTC.

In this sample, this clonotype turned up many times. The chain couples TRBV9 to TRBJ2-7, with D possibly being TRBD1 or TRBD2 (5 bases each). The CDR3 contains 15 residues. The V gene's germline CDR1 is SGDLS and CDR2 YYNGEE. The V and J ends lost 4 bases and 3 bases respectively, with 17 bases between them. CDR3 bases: TGTGCCAGCAGCACTCGGGACGCCACCAACTACGAGCAGTACTTC. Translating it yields CASSTRDATNYEQYF.

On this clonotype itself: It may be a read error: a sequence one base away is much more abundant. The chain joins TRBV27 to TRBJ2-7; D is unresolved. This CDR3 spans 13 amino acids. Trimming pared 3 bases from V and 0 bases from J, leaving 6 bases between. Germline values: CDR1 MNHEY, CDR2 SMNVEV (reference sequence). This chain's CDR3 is CASSFESSYEQYF. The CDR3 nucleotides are TGTGCCAGCAGTTTCGAGAGCTCCTACGAGCAGTACTTC.

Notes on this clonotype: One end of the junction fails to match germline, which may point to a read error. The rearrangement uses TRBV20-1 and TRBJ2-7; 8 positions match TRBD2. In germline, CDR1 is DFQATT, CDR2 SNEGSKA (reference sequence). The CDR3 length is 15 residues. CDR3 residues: CSASGRGGPSYAQYF. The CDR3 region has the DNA TGCAGTGCTAGTGGGCGCGGGGGGCCCTCCTACGCGCAGTACTTC.

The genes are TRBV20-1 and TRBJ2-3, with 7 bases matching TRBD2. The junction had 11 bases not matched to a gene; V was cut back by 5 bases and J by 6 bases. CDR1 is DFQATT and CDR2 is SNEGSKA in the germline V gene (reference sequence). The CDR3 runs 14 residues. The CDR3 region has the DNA TGCAGTGCTTGTGGGGGGGGGAGAGTCGATACGCAGTATTTT. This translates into CSACGGGRVDTQYF.

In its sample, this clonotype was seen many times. The CDR3 is CASSFPGQGISVFF. The CDR3 coding sequence is TGTGCCAGCAGCTTTCCGGGACAGGGTATTTCGGTGTTTTTT. J is TRBJ1-4 and V is TRBV2; TRBD1 matches 9 bases. The length of the CDR3 is 14 residues. Losses at the gene ends were 6 bases for V and 15 bases for J; bases not matched to a gene: 14. Looked up from germline, CDR1 is SNHLY and CDR2 is FYNNEI.

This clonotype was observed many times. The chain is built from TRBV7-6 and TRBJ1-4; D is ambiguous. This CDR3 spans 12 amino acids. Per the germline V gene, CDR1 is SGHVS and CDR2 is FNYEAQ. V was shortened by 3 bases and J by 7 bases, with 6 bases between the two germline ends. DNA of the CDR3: TGTGCCAGCAGCTTTGAGGGTGAAAAACTGTTTTTT. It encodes CASSFEGEKLFF.

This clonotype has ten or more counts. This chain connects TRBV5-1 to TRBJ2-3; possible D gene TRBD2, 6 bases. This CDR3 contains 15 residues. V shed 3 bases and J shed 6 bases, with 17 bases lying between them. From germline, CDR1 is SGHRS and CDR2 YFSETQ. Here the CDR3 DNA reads TGCGCCAGCAGCTGGGGAGTAGCGGTTCACGATACGCAGTATTTT. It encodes CASSWGVAVHDTQYF. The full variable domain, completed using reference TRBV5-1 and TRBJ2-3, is KAGVTQTPRYLIKTRGQQVTLSCSPISGHRSVSWYQQTPGQGLQFLFEYFSETQRNKGNFPGRFSGRQFSNSRSEMNVSTLELGDSALYLCASSWGVAVHDTQYFGPGTRLTVL.